These 3 T cell receptor beta chains came from one sample sequenced in a study of OX40 agonist ivuxolimab in advanced cancers. Assay: immunoSEQ multiplex PCR; the TCRdb copy retains only in-frame clones and omits some. The table lists about 82,000 clones, approximately 90% of them singletons, with just under 2% in the top ten. The specimen comprised CD4+ or CD8+ T cells sorted from blood, sampled in a trial of the OX40 agonist ivuxolimab. The source is an adult with an advanced solid tumor such as melanoma, head and neck, liver or kidney cancer.

The chain links TRBV6-6 to TRBJ2-7; D unresolved. Trimming left V 6 bases short and J 4 bases short, with 10 bases between. Germline V CDR1 and CDR2: MNHNY, SVGAGI (reference sequence). The length of the CDR3 is 12 residues. The CDR3 coding sequence is TGTGCCAGCAGAGACACCTTATACGAGCAGTACTTC. This codes for CASRDTLYEQYF.

The count of this clone is one. The chain joins TRBV7-2 to TRBJ2-4; TRBD2 matches 8 bases. The CDR3 covers 15 residues. Trimming at V came to 2 bases and at J to 8 bases, leaving 8 bases not matched to a gene. Per germline, CDR1 SGHTA and CDR2 FQGNSA. CDR3 sequence: CASSLFGTREDIQYF. The CDR3 coding sequence is TGTGCCAGCAGCTTATTTGGGACTAGAGAGGACATTCAGTACTTC.

This clone was seen a handful of times. The chain joins TRBV28 to TRBJ1-1; D perhaps matches TRBD1 (5 bases). Trimming cost V 5 bases and J 8 bases, with 12 bases left between them. The germline V gene has CDR1 MDHEN and CDR2 SYDVKM. The CDR3 spans 12 residues. CDR3 in amino acids: CASSQTALEAFF. CDR3 DNA: TGTGCCAGCAGTCAGACAGCGTTGGAAGCTTTCTTT.